This TCR beta chain was captured by sequencing in a study of T cell responses to AZD1222 COVID-19 vaccine. Assay: immunoSEQ multiplex PCR; the TCRdb copy retains only in-frame clones and omits some. The sample holds some 120,000 clones; just over 85% are singletons and the top ten take around 8.7%. V dropped 5 bases and J dropped 5 bases, with 18 bases sitting between them. This CDR3 spans 15 amino acids. Germline-derived CDR1 and CDR2 are MNHEY and SMNVEV (reference sequence). The V gene is TRBV27, the J gene TRBJ1-1; tentatively, D is TRBD1 (5 bases). The sequence came from an adult in good health. This sample comprised peripheral blood, obtained on day 0 of AZD1222 vaccination. The CDR3 region has the DNA TGTGCCAGCAGTGACCGGGGAGGCAAGGGGACTGAAGCTTTCTTT. Its protein product is CASSDRGGKGTEAFF.